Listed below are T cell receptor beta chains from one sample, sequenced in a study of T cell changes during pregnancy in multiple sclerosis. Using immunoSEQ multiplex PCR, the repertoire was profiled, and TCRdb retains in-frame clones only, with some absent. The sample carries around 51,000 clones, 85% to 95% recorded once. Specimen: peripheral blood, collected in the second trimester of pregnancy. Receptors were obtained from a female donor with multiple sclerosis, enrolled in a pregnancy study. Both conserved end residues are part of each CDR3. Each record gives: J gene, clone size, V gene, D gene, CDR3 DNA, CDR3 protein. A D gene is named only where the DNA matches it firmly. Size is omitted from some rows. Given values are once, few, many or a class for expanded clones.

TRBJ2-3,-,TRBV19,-,TGTGCCAGTAGTATAGTCCGCGCAGATACGCAGTATTTT,CASSIVRADTQYF
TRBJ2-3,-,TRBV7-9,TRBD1,TGTGCCAGCAGCTTATTGACAGGGCCCACAGATACGCAGTATTTT,CASSLLTGPTDTQYF
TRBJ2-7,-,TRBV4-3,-,TGCGCCAGCAGCCAAGATCGGGTTTCGGGACTTACCTACGAGCAGTACTTC,CASSQDRVSGLTYEQYF
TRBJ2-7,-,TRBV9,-,TGTGCCAGCAGCGAATCGGGACAAATCTACGAGCAGTACTTC,CASSESGQIYEQYF
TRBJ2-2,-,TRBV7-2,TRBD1,TGTGCCAGCAGCTTGAAAACAGGGGCCACCGGGGAGCTGTTTTTT,CASSLKTGATGELFF
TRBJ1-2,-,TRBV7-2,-,TGTGCCAGCAGCTTAGGACAGGCTTTCTTCTATGGCTACACCTTC,CASSLGQAFFYGYTF
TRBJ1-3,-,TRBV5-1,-,TGCGCCAGCAGCTTGTCTGGCTTCTCTGGAAACACCATATATTTT,CASSLSGFSGNTIYF
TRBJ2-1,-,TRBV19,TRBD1,TGTGCCAGTAGTATAGCAGGGGGTGGAGGCAATGAGCAGTTCTTC,CASSIAGGGGNEQFF
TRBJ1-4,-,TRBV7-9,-,TGTGCCAGCAGCCCCCGAGTTGCAACTAATGAAAAACTGTTTTTT,CASSPRVATNEKLFF
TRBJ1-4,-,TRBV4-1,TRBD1,TGCGCCAGCAGCCAAGTTTACAGGGGGCCTAATGAAAAACTGTTTTTT,CASSQVYRGPNEKLFF
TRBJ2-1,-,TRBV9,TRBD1,TGTGCCAGCAGCGTCGTGACAGGGGCCGTGCAGTTCTTC,CASSVVTGAVQFF
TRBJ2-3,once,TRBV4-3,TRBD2,TGCGCCAGCAGCCAAGAAATAGCGGGAGGGCCGGATACGCAGTATTTT,CASSQEIAGGPDTQYF
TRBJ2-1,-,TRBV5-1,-,TGCGCCAGCAGCTATTCCTCTAGCGCCCATGAGCAGTTCTTC,CASSYSSSAHEQFF
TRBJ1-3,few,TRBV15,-,TGTGCCACCAGCAGAGACTTCTCTGGAAACACCATATATTTT,CATSRDFSGNTIYF
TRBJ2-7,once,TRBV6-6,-,TGTGCCAGCAGTACTGGAGGAACAGGGTACGAGCAGTACTTC,CASSTGGTGYEQYF
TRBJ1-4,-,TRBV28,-,TGTGCCAGCATAAGGGGGGGCTCTGAAAAACTGTTTTTT,CASIRGGSEKLFF
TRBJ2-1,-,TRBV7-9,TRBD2,TGTGCCAGCAGCTTAGCAAGACTAGCGGACCTCTCCTACAATGAGCAGTTCTTC,CASSLARLADLSYNEQFF
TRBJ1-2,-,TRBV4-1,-,TGCGCCAGCAGCCCCGGGGACACACAACTCTATGGCTACACCTTC,CASSPGDTQLYGYTF
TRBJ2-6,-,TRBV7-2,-,TGTGCCAGCAGCTTTCGTCGCTCTGGGGCCAACGTCCTGACTTTC,CASSFRRSGANVLTF
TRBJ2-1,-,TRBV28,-,TGTGCCAGCAGCGCTCTAGCGAGGATGGGGTTGAGTGAGCAGTTCTTC,CASSALARMGLSEQFF
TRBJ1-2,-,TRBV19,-,TGTGCCAGTAGTCATAGTGGCAGGGCTGACTATGGCTACACCTTC,CASSHSGRADYGYTF
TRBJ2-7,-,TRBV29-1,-,TGCAGCGTTGAAAAATGGGGGGAACAATCCTACGAGCAGTACTTC,CSVEKWGEQSYEQYF
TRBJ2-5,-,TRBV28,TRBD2,TGTGCCAGCAGTTTAATTGGTGGGAGGGCCTCAGAGACCCAGTACTTC,CASSLIGGRASETQYF
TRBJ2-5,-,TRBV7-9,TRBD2,TGTGCCAGCACCCGGGGACTAGCGGGAGGACCTGAGACCCAGTACTTC,CASTRGLAGGPETQYF
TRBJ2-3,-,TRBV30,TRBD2,TGTGCCTGGACTAGGGGACTAGCGGGAGATACGCAGTATTTT,CAWTRGLAGDTQYF
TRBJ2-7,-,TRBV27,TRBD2,TGTGCCAGCAGTCCGCAGACTAGCCTTATCTACGAGCAGTACTTC,CASSPQTSLIYEQYF
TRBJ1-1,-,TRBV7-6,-,TGTGCCAGCAGCTTAGATGGGACAACCCCATTCTTT,CASSLDGTTPFF
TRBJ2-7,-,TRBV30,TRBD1,TGTGCCTGGAGAGGGGGCTTCGAGCAGTACTTC,CAWRGGFEQYF
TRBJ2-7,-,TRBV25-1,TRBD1,TGTGCCAGCAGTGAATCGGGACAGGGGGCAAGAGGGGACGAGCAGTACTTC,CASSESGQGARGDEQYF
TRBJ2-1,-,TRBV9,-,TGTGCCAGCAGCGTAGCAACACGTAAAACCGACAATGAGCAGTTCTTC,CASSVATRKTDNEQFF
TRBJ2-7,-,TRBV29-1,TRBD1,TGCAGCGTCCGCAGGACAGGCTACGAGCAGTACTTC,CSVRRTGYEQYF
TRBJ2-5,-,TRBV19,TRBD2,TGTGCCAGTAGTACCGGACTAGCGGGGGCCTTCCAAGAGACCCAGTACTTC,CASSTGLAGAFQETQYF
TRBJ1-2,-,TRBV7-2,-,TGTGCCAGCAGTCCGGACAGTTCTAACTATGGCTACACCTTC,CASSPDSSNYGYTF
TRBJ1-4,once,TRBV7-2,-,TGTGCCAGCAGCAGGGGCGGGGGAGGGAATGAAAAACTGTTTTTT,CASSRGGGGNEKLFF
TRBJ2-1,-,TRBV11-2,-,TGTGCCAGCAGCTACCAACTAGGGAGCTCCTACAATGAGCAGTTCTTC,CASSYQLGSSYNEQFF
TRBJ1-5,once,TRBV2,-,TGTGCCAGCAGCGAAGGGACCCGGGGACAGCCCCAGCATTTT,CASSEGTRGQPQHF
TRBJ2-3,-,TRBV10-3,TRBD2,TGTGCCATCAGCGCTGTGGGAGCGGGAGGGACCGATACGCAGTATTTT,CAISAVGAGGTDTQYF
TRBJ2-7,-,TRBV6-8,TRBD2,TGTGCCAGCAGTTACACTAGCGAGAGCTCCTACGAGCAGTACTTC,CASSYTSESSYEQYF
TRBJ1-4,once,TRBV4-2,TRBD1,TGTGCCAGCAGCCCCGGACAGGGGATGGAAAAACTGTTTTTT,CASSPGQGMEKLFF
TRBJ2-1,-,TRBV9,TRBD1,TGTGCCAGCAGCGTGTCGACAGGGGTTCCCAATGAGCAGTTCTTC,CASSVSTGVPNEQFF
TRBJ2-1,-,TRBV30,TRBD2,TGTGCCTGGAGAAGGCGGGGGGGGCGCTCCCTTACCTACAATGAGCAGTTCTTC,CAWRRRGGRSLTYNEQFF
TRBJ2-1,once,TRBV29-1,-,TGCAGCGTTGGTCAAGGCGGGAATGAGCAGTTCTTC,CSVGQGGNEQFF
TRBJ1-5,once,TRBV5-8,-,TGTGCCAGCAGCTCCACCACCTATACTAGCAATCAGCCCCAGCATTTT,CASSSTTYTSNQPQHF
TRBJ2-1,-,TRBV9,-,TGTGCCAGCAGCGTATTTGCGGAAAGCTCCTACAATGAGCAGTTCTTC,CASSVFAESSYNEQFF
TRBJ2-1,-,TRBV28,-,TGTGCCAGCAGCCCGGTGAGGAATTACAATGAGCAGTTCTTC,CASSPVRNYNEQFF
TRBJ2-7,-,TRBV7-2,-,TGTGCCAGCAGCTTAGTACTCGAATACGAGCAGTACTTC,CASSLVLEYEQYF
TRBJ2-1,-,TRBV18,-,TGTGCCAGCTCACCGCCCATCTGGCGGGGCTTTTACAATGAGCAGTTCTTC,CASSPPIWRGFYNEQFF